These 29 T cell receptor beta chains came from one sample sequenced in a study of T-cell reconstitution after alpha-beta-depleted transplantation in children. The TCRbeta library was prepared with unique molecular identifiers. TCRdb independently ran MiXCR on the PCR reads; one entry per CDR3 protein. The sample has a few hundred thousand distinct CDR3 sequences, about 45% seen once. This material consisted of PBMCs, taken before TCRalphabeta/CD19-depleted stem cell transplant. These receptors were obtained from a girl aged 2-10 years with aplastic anemia, due to receive a stem cell transplant.

This clonotype was observed many times. For the CDR3, the DNA is TGTGCCAGCGGAGGGGATAACTATAATTCACCCCTCCACTTT. The encoded protein is CASGGDNYNSPLHF. This chain connects TRBV6-1 to TRBJ1-6, with D perhaps matching TRBD1 (5 bases). The CDR3 has 14 residues. Trimming stripped 8 bases from V and 3 bases from J, with 11 bases between. Germline V lookup: CDR1 MNHNS, CDR2 SASEGT.

This chain joins TRBV7-2 and TRBJ2-7, with D uncertain. V lost 1 base and J lost 5, with 6 bases in between. Per germline, CDR1 SGHTA and CDR2 FQGNSA. CDR3 length: 12 amino acids. The CDR3 bases are TGTGCCAGCAGCTTAGATACTGACGAGCAGTACTTC. Amino acids: CASSLDTDEQYF.

This clonotype was found many times. The chain is built from TRBV4-1 and TRBJ2-7; 8 bases map to TRBD2. The ends lost 1 base at V and 7 bases at J; junction bases unmatched: 15. Germline V lookup: CDR1 MGHRA, CDR2 YSYEKL. CDR3 length equals 17 residues. Here the CDR3 DNA reads TGCGCCAGCAGCCAAGCGTTAATAGCGGGAAACCCGGGAGAGCAGTACTTC. The encoded protein is CASSQALIAGNPGEQYF.

Ten or more counts support this clonotype. The rearrangement joins TRBV7-7 to TRBJ2-1, with 13 bases identical to TRBD2. The CDR3 extends over 15 amino acids. Trimming removed 5 bases from V and 10 bases from J; junction bases left unmatched: 8. Germline-derived CDR1 and CDR2 are SSHAT and FNYEAQ (reference sequence). The DNA for the CDR3 is TGTGCCAGCAGCCCTAATGGGGGACTAGCGGGAGAGCAGTTCTTC. Translating it yields CASSPNGGLAGEQFF.

V usage is TRBV20-1 and J usage is TRBJ2-5, with 10 bases aligning to TRBD2. The CDR3 length is 15 residues. With V trimmed by 2 bases and J by 2 bases, 5 bases remained unmatched. The germline CDR1 and CDR2 sequences are DFQATT and SNEGSKA (reference sequence). The CDR3 sequence: CSARMASGGQETQYF. In DNA form, the CDR3 reads TGCAGTGCTAGAATGGCTAGCGGGGGACAAGAGACCCAGTACTTC.

This chain links TRBV3-1 with TRBJ2-1, with 15 nucleotides matching TRBD2. Germline assignment: CDR1 LGHDT and CDR2 YNNKEL (reference sequence). Trimming cost V 1 base and J 10 bases; bases outside gene matches: 5. The CDR3 has 16 residues. The CDR3 DNA follows: TGTGCCAGCAGCCAAGGGGGACTAGCGGGAGGACGCGAGCAGTTCTTC. Its translation: CASSQGGLAGGREQFF.

There are many counts of this clonotype. The chain joins TRBV5-1 to TRBJ1-1; maybe TRBD1 (5 bases). The CDR3 spans 14 residues. The germline V and J ends were trimmed by 6 bases and 3 bases, with 15 bases remaining between them. Germline CDR1 reads SGHRS; CDR2 reads YFSETQ. The CDR3, as DNA: TGCGCCAGCACGGGAGGGGCCGGGTACACTGAAGCTTTCTTT. Its translation: CASTGGAGYTEAFF.

This clonotype was counted many times. The CDR3, as DNA: TGCAGTGCTAGAGATAGCTGGAGGGTAGCGGGAGGAGGGCCCCACGAGCAGTACTTC. This encodes CSARDSWRVAGGGPHEQYF. V usage is TRBV20-1 and J usage is TRBJ2-7, with 10 bases aligning to TRBD2. CDR1 DFQATT and CDR2 SNEGSKA come from the germline V gene (reference sequence). The J segment lost 5 bases and the V segment lost 0 bases, leaving 19 bases of the junction unmatched. There are 19 residues in the CDR3.

The V and J genes are TRBV29-1 and TRBJ2-3, with no clear D. This CDR3 spans 12 amino acids. CDR1 and CDR2 (germline): SQVTM, ANQGSEA. Trimming pared 3 bases from V and 5 bases from J, leaving 9 bases between. The DNA for the CDR3 is TGCAGCGTTGAGGGCGTAATAGATACGCAGTATTTT. Protein: CSVEGVIDTQYF.

In its sample, this clonotype was seen a few times. The chain is built from TRBV6-4 and TRBJ2-3, with 8 bases that match TRBD2. This CDR3 is built from 16 residues. Germline V gene sequence: CDR1 MRHNA, CDR2 SNTAGT. With V trimmed by 0 bases and J by 3 bases, 5 bases remained unmatched. In nucleotides, the CDR3 is TGTGCCAGCAGTGACTCCCAGCGGGGGAGTACAGATACGCAGTATTTT. Translation: CASSDSQRGSTDTQYF.

This clonotype was counted ten times or more. The CDR3 DNA is TGCAGCGCTCAGGGGGCTGAAAAGACCCAGTACTTC. Protein: CSAQGAEKTQYF. This chain connects TRBV29-1 to TRBJ2-5; 8 nucleotides agree with TRBD1. The germline V gene has CDR1 SQVTM and CDR2 ANQGSEA. V shed 7 bases, J shed 6 bases, and the junction held 7 bases outside the gene matches. The CDR3 contains 12 residues.

The chain links TRBV5-1 to TRBJ2-5, with D perhaps assigned TRBD1 or TRBD2 (5 bases each). There are 15 residues in the CDR3. Trimming removed 1 base at V and 3 bases at J, with 13 bases between. Germline lookup yields CDR1 SGHRS and CDR2 YFSETQ. The CDR3 loop reads CASSLRRGREETQYF. CDR3 nucleotide sequence: TGCGCCAGCAGCTTGCGCCGGGGCAGGGAAGAGACCCAGTACTTC.

The chain recombines TRBV2 with TRBJ1-2; 7 bases fit TRBD1. This CDR3 has 15 amino acids. Per germline, CDR1 SNHLY and CDR2 FYNNEI. V lost 3 bases and J lost 0; bases outside the gene matches: 4. The CDR3 region is CASSDRQGANYGYTF. The DNA of the CDR3 is TGTGCCAGCAGTGATCGGCAGGGGGCTAACTATGGCTACACCTTC.

This clonotype has only a few counts. The rearrangement joins TRBV4-2 to TRBJ2-1; D is perhaps TRBD1 or TRBD2 (6 bases each). The CDR3 covers 16 residues. V lost 1 base and J 9 bases, leaving 19 bases between the germline ends. The germline CDR1 and CDR2 sequences are LGHNA and YNFKEQ. CDR3 in amino acids: CASSQGWGDTLGEQFF. The CDR3 DNA reads as TGTGCCAGCAGCCAAGGATGGGGGGACACGCTCGGTGAGCAGTTCTTC.

V gene TRBV15 combines with J gene TRBJ2-4; D gene unclear. V was shortened by 5 bases and J by 5 bases, with 4 bases between the two germline ends. This CDR3 has 11 residues. Germline loops: CDR1 LNHNV, CDR2 YYDKDF (reference sequence). The DNA for the CDR3 is TGTGCCACCAGCCTCGAAAACATTCAGTACTTC. This encodes CATSLENIQYF.

V usage is TRBV20-1 and J usage is TRBJ2-5; a weak D match, TRBD2 (5 bases). V was cut by 1 base and J by 5 bases, with 20 bases left in between. This CDR3 has 16 amino acids. CDR1 and CDR2 from the germline V gene are DFQATT and SNEGSKA (reference sequence). This CDR3 is CSARGLRHVRGETQYF. The DNA for the CDR3 is TGCAGTGCTAGAGGTCTCAGACATGTACGAGGGGAGACCCAGTACTTC.

This sequence joins TRBV5-1 and TRBJ2-5; 8 bases are a match to TRBD2. The germline gives CDR1 SGHRS, CDR2 YFSETQ. V lost 9 bases to trimming and J lost 5 bases; unmatched junction nucleotides: 12. The CDR3 runs 14 residues. The CDR3 is CATHTGGARETQYF. The CDR3 nucleotides are TGCGCCACCCACACCGGGGGGGCCCGGGAGACCCAGTACTTC.

This clonotype was counted a few times. V is TRBV20-1 and J is TRBJ2-5; no clear D gene. Between the trimmed V and J ends, which lost 0 bases and 1 base, there was a span of 6 bases. The germline CDR1 and CDR2 sequences are DFQATT and SNEGSKA (reference sequence). The CDR3 has 13 amino acids. CDR3 DNA: TGCAGTGCTAGAGAAAAGCTCCAAGAGACCCAGTACTTC. Protein sequence: CSAREKLQETQYF.

Only a few counts were recorded for this clonotype. This chain uses TRBV7-8 with TRBJ2-7, with TRBD2 matching over 9 bases. The CDR3 spans 15 residues. V was pared by 5 bases and J by 4 bases, with 9 bases of the junction left unmatched. CDR1 is SGHVS, CDR2 FQNEAQ, per germline. In DNA, the CDR3 is TGTGCCAGCAGCCCCGGGAGTAGCGGGGGATACGAGCAGTACTTC. Translating it yields CASSPGSSGGYEQYF.

This chain joins TRBV3-1 and TRBJ2-1, with 16 bases lining up with TRBD2. This CDR3 is built from 21 residues. V gave up 2 bases and J gave up 4 bases; unmatched junction bases: 14. Germline V gene lookup returns CDR1 LGHDT and CDR2 YNNKEL (reference sequence). CDR3 nucleotides: TGTGCCAGCAGCCAATACCAACTCGGGACTAGCGGGGGGGTTGAGTACAATGAGCAGTTCTTC. This encodes CASSQYQLGTSGGVEYNEQFF.

This clonotype was picked up many times. The CDR3 loop reads CASSPPAFPGETQYF. CDR3 nucleotide sequence: TGTGCCAGCAGCCCCCCAGCCTTCCCGGGGGAGACCCAGTACTTC. V is TRBV7-2 and J is TRBJ2-5; D is possibly TRBD2 (5 bases). Germline CDR1 is SGHTA and CDR2 is FQGNSA. The ends were cut back, 5 bases at V and 5 bases at J, with 18 bases in the middle. The CDR3 has 15 residues.

The chain uses TRBV7-6 and TRBJ2-7; D perhaps matches TRBD1 (6 bases). The V and J ends lost 5 bases and 3 bases respectively, with 17 bases between them. The CDR3 runs 15 residues. Germline values: CDR1 SGHVS, CDR2 FNYEAQ. CDR3 nucleotide sequence: TGTGCCAGCAGCCCCAACCGCGGCAGGGGCTACGAGCAGTACTTC. Protein sequence: CASSPNRGRGYEQYF. The full variable domain, rest sourced from reference TRBV7-6 and TRBJ2-7, is GAGVSQSPRYKVTKRGQDVALRCDPISGHVSLYWYRQALGQGPEFLTYFNYEAQQDKSGLPNDRFSAERPEGSISTLTIQRTEQRDSAMYRCASSPNRGRGYEQYFGPGTRLTVT.

The V and J genes are TRBV28 and TRBJ2-1, with 8 bases identical to TRBD1. The germline gives CDR1 MDHEN, CDR2 SYDVKM. The CDR3 totals 19 residues. The V gene end was trimmed by 1 base and the J gene end by 4 bases; junction bases not matched to a gene: 15. The CDR3 loop reads CASSLSLISRDRRYNEQFF. As DNA, the CDR3 is TGTGCCAGCAGTTTATCGTTGATCTCGCGGGACAGGAGATACAATGAGCAGTTCTTC. Full variable domain (rest looked up from reference TRBV28 and TRBJ2-1): DVKVTQSSRYLVKRTGEKVFLECVQDMDHENMFWYRQDPGLGLRLIYFSYDVKMKEKGDIPEGYSVSREKKERFSLILESASTNQTSMYLCASSLSLISRDRRYNEQFFGPGTRLTVL.

This clonotype came up a few times. The gene calls are TRBV20-1 and TRBJ2-1, with TRBD2 identical over 7 bases. CDR1 is DFQATT, CDR2 SNEGSKA, per germline (reference sequence). The J segment lost 3 bases and the V segment lost 6 bases, leaving 5 bases of the junction unmatched. This CDR3 has 13 residues. Written as DNA, the CDR3 is TGCAGTGCCCTCCTAGCGGTCTACAATGAGCAGTTCTTC. This translates into CSALLAVYNEQFF.

This clonotype was counted a few times. The V gene is TRBV27, the J gene TRBJ2-7, with 7 nucleotides matching TRBD1. After removal of 6 bases from V and 2 bases from J, the junction contained 13 bases not matched to a gene. The CDR3 length is 16 residues. CDR1 MNHEY and CDR2 SMNVEV come from the germline V gene (reference sequence). In nucleotides, the CDR3 is TGTGCCAGCAGCCACATAAGGACAGGTCCTACCTACGAGCAGTACTTC. This codes for CASSHIRTGPTYEQYF.

This clonotype was counted once. The V call is TRBV30, the J call TRBJ2-1; D ambiguous. Trimming took off 4 bases at V and 6 bases at J, with 7 bases between the two ends. Per the germline V gene, CDR1 is GTSNPN and CDR2 is SVGIG (reference sequence). The CDR3 contains 11 residues. The CDR3 reads CAWTGSNEQFF. Here the CDR3 DNA reads TGTGCCTGGACAGGTTCCAATGAGCAGTTCTTC.

In nucleotides, the CDR3 is TGTGCTAGTGGTCCTCCCGACGTTACCTATGGCTACACCTTC. Translated, it gives CASGPPDVTYGYTF. The chain uses TRBV12-5 and TRBJ1-2, with unresolved D. V was shortened by 5 bases and J by 4 bases, with 14 bases between the two germline ends. The CDR3 is made up of 14 amino acids. The germline V gene has CDR1 LGHNT and CDR2 FRNRAP.

This clonotype has just a few counts. This chain uses TRBV11-2 with TRBJ2-2; weak D call: TRBD1 (6 bases). The CDR3 covers 15 residues. Germline CDR1 reads SGHAT; CDR2 reads FQNNGV. V was pared by 5 bases and J by 6 bases, with 16 bases between. CDR3 DNA sequence: TGTGCCAGCAGCCTATGGACAGAGGGTTCCGGGGAGCTGTTTTTT. Protein sequence: CASSLWTEGSGELFF.

There are a few counts of this clonotype. This chain joins TRBV5-1 and TRBJ1-1, with 10 nucleotides matching TRBD1. After removal of 0 bases from V and 2 bases from J, the junction contained 4 bases not matched to a gene. The CDR3 has 16 amino acids. The V gene's germline CDR1 is SGHRS and CDR2 YFSETQ. The CDR3 DNA reads as TGCGCCAGCAGCTTGGTGGGGACAGGGGACAACACTGAAGCTTTCTTT. Protein: CASSLVGTGDNTEAFF.